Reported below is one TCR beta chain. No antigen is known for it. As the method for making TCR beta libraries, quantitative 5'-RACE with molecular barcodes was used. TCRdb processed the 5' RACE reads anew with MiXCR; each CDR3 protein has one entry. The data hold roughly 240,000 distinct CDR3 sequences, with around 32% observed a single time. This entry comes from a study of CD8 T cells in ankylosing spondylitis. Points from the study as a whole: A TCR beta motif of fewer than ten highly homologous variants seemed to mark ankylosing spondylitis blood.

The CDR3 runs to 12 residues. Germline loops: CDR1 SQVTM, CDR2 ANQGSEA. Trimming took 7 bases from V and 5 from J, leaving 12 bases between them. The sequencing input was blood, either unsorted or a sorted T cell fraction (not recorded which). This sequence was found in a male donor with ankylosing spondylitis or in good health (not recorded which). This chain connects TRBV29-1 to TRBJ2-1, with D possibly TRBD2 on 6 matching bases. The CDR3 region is CSERRGNNEQFF. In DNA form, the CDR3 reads TGCAGCGAGAGACGGGGGAACAATGAGCAGTTCTTC.